The entry below describes one T cell receptor (beta chain). Each CDR3 protein is one row after TCRdb ran MiXCR on the RT-PCR reads. Of about 700,000 distinct CDR3 sequences in the sample, 13% to 15% were seen once. The CDR3 contains 15 residues. Per the germline V gene, CDR1 is DFQATT and CDR2 is SNEGSKA (reference sequence). Sequenced: memory CD4+ T cells from blood. The genes are TRBV20-1 and TRBJ2-3, with 8 bases lining up with TRBD2. The source of this sequence is a female donor in good health, serving as a healthy control. The CDR3 loop is CSQNRREEVRDTQYF. DNA for the CDR3: TGCAGCCAGAACCGGCGGGAGGAGGTTAGAGATACGCAGTATTTT.